This paragraph covers one T cell receptor beta chain sequence. As handled by the study authors: The assay estimated nucleated cells by amplifying reference gene primers. The method was immunoSEQ multiplex PCR; TCRdb's version includes in-frame clones alone and lacks a portion of them. The V and J calls and clone size come from that table; D and trimming were worked out from the DNA. Here the sample spans around 100,000 clones, 80% to 90% being singletons. These data belong to a study of blood T cell repertoires in COVID-19. Across the whole study: Acute and convalescent COVID-19 specimens originated in the United States, Italy and Spain. Sources were T cells, B-cell-depleted T cells, or PBMCs; the material itself was cDNA or gDNA.

V lost 6 bases and J lost 5; bases outside the gene matches: 6. The CDR3 runs to 16 residues. Germline V gene lookup returns CDR1 MNHNY and CDR2 SVGAGI (reference sequence). The sequenced sample was peripheral blood. V is TRBV6-6 and J is TRBJ2-2, with 13 bases fitting TRBD2. This clonotype was sampled from a human donor in a cohort sampled during active COVID-19. The CDR3 is CASRGTSGIDTGELFF. In DNA form, the CDR3 reads TGTGCCAGCAGAGGGACTAGCGGGATAGATACCGGGGAGCTGTTTTTT.